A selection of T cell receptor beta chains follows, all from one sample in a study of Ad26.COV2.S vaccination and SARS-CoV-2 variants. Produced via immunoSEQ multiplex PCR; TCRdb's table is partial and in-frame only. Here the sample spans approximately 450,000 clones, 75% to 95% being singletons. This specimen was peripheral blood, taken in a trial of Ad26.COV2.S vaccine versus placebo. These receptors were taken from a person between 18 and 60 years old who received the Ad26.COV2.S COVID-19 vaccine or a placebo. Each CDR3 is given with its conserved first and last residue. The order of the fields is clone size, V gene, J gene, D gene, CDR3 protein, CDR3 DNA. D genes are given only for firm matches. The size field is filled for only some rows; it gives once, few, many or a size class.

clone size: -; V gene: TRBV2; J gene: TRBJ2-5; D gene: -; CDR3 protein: CASSPTRQQETQYF; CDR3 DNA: TGTGCCAGCAGTCCGACTCGACAGCAAGAGACCCAGTACTTC
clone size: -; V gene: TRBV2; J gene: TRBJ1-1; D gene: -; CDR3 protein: CASSEVLRVNTEAFF; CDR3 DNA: TGTGCCAGCAGTGAGGTTCTGCGCGTGAACACTGAAGCTTTCTTT
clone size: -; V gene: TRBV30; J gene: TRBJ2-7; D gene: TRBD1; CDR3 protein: CAWKPGQSSYEQYF; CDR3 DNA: TGTGCCTGGAAACCGGGACAGAGTTCCTACGAGCAGTACTTC
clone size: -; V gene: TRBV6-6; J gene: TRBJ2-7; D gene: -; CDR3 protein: CASSYRGQYYEQYF; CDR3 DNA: TGTGCCAGCAGTTACAGGGGACAATACTACGAGCAGTACTTC
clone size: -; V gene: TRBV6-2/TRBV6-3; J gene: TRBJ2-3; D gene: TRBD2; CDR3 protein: CASSLLASTDTQYF; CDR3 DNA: TGTGCCAGCAGTCTACTAGCGAGCACAGATACGCAGTATTTT
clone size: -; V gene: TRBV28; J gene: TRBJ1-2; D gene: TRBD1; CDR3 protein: CASSPGQGAGYGYTF; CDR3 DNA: TGTGCCAGCAGTCCCGGACAGGGGGCAGGCTATGGCTACACCTTC
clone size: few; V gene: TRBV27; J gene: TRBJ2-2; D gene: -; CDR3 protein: CASSKTGLLVTGELFF; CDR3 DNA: TGTGCCAGCAGTAAGACTGGACTCCTCGTGACCGGGGAGCTGTTTTTT
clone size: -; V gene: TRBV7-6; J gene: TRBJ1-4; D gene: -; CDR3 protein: CASSLAGPNEKLFF; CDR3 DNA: TGTGCCAGCAGCTTAGCAGGGCCTAATGAAAAACTGTTTTTT
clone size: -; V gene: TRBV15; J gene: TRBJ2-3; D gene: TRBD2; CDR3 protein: CATSSSGDTQYF; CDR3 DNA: TGTGCCACCAGCTCTAGCGGAGATACGCAGTATTTT
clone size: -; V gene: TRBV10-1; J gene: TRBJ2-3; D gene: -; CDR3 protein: CASSESRGRADTQYF; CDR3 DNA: TGCGCCAGCAGTGAGAGCCGGGGCCGCGCAGATACGCAGTATTTT
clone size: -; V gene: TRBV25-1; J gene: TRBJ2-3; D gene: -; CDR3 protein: CASTRGDDTQYF; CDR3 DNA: TGTGCCAGCACTAGGGGGGACGATACGCAGTATTTT
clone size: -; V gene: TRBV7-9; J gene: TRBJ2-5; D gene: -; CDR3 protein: CASSLVGHLPQETQYF; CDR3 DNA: TGTGCCAGCAGCTTAGTGGGACACCTCCCCCAAGAGACCCAGTACTTC
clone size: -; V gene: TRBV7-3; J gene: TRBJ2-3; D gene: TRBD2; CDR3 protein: CASSKQGTSGDTQYF; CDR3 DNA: TGTGCCAGCAGCAAACAGGGTACTAGCGGTGATACGCAGTATTTT
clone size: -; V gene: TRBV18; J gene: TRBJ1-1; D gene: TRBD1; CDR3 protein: CASSEGQGVVTEAFF; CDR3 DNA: TGTGCCAGCTCAGAGGGGCAGGGGGTGGTCACTGAAGCTTTCTTT
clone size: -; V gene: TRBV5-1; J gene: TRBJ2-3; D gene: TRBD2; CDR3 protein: CASSLGLADVSYTDTQYF; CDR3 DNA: TGCGCCAGCAGCTTGGGACTAGCGGACGTCTCATACACAGATACGCAGTATTTT
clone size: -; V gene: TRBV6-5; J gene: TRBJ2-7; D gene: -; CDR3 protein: CASSYGRDEQYF; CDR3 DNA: TGTGCCAGCAGTTACGGGCGAGACGAGCAGTACTTC
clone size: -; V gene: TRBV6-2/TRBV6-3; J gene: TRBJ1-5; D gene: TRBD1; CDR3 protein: CASSYGGTGGGNQPQHF; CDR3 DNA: TGTGCCAGCAGTTACGGGGGGACAGGGGGCGGCAATCAGCCCCAGCATTTT
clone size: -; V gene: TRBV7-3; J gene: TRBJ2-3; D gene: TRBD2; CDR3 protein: CASSLGAGSSDTQYF; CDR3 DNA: TGTGCCAGCAGCTTAGGAGCGGGAAGCTCAGATACGCAGTATTTT
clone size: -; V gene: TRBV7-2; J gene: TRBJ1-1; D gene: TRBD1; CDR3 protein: CASSFTGGENTEAFF; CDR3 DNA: TGTGCCAGCAGCTTTACAGGGGGCGAGAACACTGAAGCTTTCTTT
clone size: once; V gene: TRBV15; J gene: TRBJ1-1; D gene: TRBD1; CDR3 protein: CATSNRTGSGTEAFF; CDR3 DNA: TGTGCCACCAGCAATAGGACAGGATCGGGCACTGAAGCTTTCTTT
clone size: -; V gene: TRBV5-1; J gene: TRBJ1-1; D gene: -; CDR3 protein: CASSPRDSPNTEAFF; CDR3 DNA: TGCGCCAGCAGCCCCCGCGACAGCCCGAACACTGAAGCTTTCTTT
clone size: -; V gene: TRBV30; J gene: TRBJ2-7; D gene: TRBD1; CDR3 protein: CAWSADRGNYEQYF; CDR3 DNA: TGTGCCTGGAGTGCGGACAGGGGGAACTACGAGCAGTACTTC
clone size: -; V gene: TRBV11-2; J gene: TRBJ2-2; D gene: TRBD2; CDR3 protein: CASSPRLASSWANTGELFF; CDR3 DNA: TGTGCCAGCAGCCCGCGACTAGCTAGCAGTTGGGCCAACACCGGGGAGCTGTTTTTT
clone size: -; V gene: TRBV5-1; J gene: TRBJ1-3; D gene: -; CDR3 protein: CASSWRNTIYF; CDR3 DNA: TGCGCCAGCAGCTGGAGAAACACCATATATTTT